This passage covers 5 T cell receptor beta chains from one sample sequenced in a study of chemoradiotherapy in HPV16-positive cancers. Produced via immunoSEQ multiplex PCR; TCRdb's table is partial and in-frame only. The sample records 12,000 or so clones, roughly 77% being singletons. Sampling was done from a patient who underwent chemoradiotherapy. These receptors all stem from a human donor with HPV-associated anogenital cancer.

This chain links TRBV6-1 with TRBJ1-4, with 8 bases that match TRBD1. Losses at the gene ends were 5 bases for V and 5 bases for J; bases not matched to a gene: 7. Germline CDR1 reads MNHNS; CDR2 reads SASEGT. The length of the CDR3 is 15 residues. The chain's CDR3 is CASSPQGEGNEKLFF. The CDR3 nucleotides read TGTGCCAGCAGTCCACAGGGGGAAGGGAATGAAAAACTGTTTTTT.

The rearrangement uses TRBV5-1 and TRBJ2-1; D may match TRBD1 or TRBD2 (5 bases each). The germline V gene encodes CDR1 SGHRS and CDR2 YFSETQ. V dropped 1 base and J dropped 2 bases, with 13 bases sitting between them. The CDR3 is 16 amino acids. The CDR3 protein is CASSLFPGLTYNEQFF. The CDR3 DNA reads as TGCGCCAGCAGCTTGTTTCCGGGGCTCACCTACAATGAGCAGTTCTTC. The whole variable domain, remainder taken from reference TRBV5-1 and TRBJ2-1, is KAGVTQTPRYLIKTRGQQVTLSCSPISGHRSVSWYQQTPGQGLQFLFEYFSETQRNKGNFPGRFSGRQFSNSRSEMNVSTLELGDSALYLCASSLFPGLTYNEQFFGPGTRLTVL.

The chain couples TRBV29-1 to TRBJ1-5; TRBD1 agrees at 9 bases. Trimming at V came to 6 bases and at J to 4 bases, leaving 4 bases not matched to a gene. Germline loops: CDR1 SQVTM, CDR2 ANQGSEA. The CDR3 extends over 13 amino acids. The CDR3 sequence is CSVGQGNNQPQHF. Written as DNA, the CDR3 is TGCAGCGTGGGACAGGGTAATAATCAGCCCCAGCATTTT.

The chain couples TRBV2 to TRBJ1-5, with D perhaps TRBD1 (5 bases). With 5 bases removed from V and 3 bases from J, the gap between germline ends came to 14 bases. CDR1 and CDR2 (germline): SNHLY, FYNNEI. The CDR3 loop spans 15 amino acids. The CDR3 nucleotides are TGTGCCAGCAGTAATCTAAGACAGATCAATCAGCCCCAGCATTTT. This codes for CASSNLRQINQPQHF. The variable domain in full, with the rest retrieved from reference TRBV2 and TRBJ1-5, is EPEVTQTPSHQVTQMGQEVILRCVPISNHLYFYWYRQILGQKVEFLVSFYNNEISEKSEIFDDQFSVERPDGSNFTLKIRSTKLEDSAMYFCASSNLRQINQPQHFGDGTRLSIL.

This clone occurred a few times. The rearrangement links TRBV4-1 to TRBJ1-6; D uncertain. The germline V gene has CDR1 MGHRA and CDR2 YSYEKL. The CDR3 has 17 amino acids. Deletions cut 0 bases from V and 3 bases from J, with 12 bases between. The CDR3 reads CASSQDSQQIYNSPLHF. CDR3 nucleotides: TGCGCCAGCAGCCAAGATAGCCAGCAGATCTATAATTCACCCCTCCACTTT.